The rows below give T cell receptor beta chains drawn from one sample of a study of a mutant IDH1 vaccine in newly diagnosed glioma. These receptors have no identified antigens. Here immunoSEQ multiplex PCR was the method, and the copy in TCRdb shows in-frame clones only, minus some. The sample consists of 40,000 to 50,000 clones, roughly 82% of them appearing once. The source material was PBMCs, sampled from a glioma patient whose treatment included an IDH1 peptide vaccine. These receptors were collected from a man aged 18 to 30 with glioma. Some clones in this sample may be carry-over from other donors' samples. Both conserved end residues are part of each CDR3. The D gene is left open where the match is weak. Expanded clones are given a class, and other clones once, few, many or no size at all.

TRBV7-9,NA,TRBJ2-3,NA,TGTGCCAGCAGCTTAGGGGGAACTAGCACAGATACGCAGTATTTT,CASSLGGTSTDTQYF
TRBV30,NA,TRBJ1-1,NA,TGTGCCTGGAGTCTCTCAGGGACCACTGAAGCTTTCTTT,CAWSLSGTTEAFF
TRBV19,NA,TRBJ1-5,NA,TGTGCCAGTAGTAAGCTGGACGGAAACAATCAGCCCCAGCATTTT,CASSKLDGNNQPQHF
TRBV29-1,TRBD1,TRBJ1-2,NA,TGCAGCGTTGAAACAGGGGCGCGGGGCTACACCTTC,CSVETGARGYTF
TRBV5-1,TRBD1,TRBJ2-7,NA,TGCGCCAGCAGCCTCTCAGGGGGTCCCTACGAGCAGTACTTC,CASSLSGGPYEQYF
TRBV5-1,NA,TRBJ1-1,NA,TGCGCCAGCAGCTTGAAGACAGAATATGAAGCTTTCTTT,CASSLKTEYEAFF
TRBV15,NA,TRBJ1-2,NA,TGTGCCACCAGCAGAGAACGCGGAAACTATGGCTACACCTTC,CATSRERGNYGYTF
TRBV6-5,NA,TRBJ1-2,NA,TGTGCCAGCAGCCGAACTGGGGGCTATGGCTACACCTTC,CASSRTGGYGYTF
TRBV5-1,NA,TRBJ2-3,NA,TGCGCCAGCAGCTTGGGCAGTAGCACAGATACGCAGTATTTT,CASSLGSSTDTQYF
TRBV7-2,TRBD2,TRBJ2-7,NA,TGTGCCAGCAGCTTAGTGACTAGCGGGGGGATGGGGCAGTACTTC,CASSLVTSGGMGQYF
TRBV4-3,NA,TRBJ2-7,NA,TGCGCCAGCAGCCAAGATACTGGGCACCTTGTTTCCTACGAGCAGTACTTC,CASSQDTGHLVSYEQYF
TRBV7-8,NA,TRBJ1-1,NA,TGTGCCAGCAGCTTAATAACACGGAACACTGAAGCTTTCTTT,CASSLITRNTEAFF
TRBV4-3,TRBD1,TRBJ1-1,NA,TGCGCCAGCAGCGACAGGGGTAACACTGAAGCTTTCTTT,CASSDRGNTEAFF
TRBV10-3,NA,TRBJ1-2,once,TGTGCCATCAGTTACGAGGGCTATGGCTACACCTTC,CAISYEGYGYTF
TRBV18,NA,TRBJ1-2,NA,TGTGCCAGCTCGACAGCGGGGGCTAACTATGGCTACACCTTC,CASSTAGANYGYTF
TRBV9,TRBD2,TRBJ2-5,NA,TGTGCCAGCAGCAAAGGGGAGGGTGCGGAGACCCAGTACTTC,CASSKGEGAETQYF
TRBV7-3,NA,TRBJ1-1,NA,TGTGCCAGCAGCCCCTTTTGGGGCTCTATCACTGAAGCTTTCTTT,CASSPFWGSITEAFF